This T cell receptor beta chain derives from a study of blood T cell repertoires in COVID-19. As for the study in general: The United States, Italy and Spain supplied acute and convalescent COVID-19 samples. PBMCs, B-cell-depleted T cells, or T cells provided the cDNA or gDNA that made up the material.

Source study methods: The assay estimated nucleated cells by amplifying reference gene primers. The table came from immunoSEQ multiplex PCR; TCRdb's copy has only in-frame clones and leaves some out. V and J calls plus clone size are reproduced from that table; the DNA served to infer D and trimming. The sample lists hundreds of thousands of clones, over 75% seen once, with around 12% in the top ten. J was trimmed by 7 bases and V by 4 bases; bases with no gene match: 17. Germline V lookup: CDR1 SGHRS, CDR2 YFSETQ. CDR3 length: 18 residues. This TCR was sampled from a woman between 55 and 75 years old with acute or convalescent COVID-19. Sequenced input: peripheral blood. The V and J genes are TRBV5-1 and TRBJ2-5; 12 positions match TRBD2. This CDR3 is CASSAKGASGGAGGTQYF. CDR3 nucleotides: TGCGCCAGCAGCGCAAAAGGGGCTAGCGGGGGGGCCGGTGGGACCCAGTACTTC.